This TCR beta chain is drawn from a study of T cell repertoires in cytomegalovirus infection. For the study at large: CMV epitopes that were recently identified and HLA-C-restricted were used alongside well-studied HLA-B-restricted ones. CMV infection plus the matching HLA type was flagged by public TCR beta signatures.

Study-level points and caveats: HLA-C-restricted TCR beta clonotypes specific for CMV led the ex vivo response. Carriers of CMV and the relevant HLA type were discriminated by public TCR beta frequency.

TCRdb reprocessed the reads via MiXCR and lists one record per CDR3 protein. There are hundreds of thousands of distinct CDR3 sequences in the sample; roughly a third occur only once, and roughly 16% lies in the top ten. CDR1 and CDR2 (germline): SGDLS, YYNGEE. The CDR3 totals 13 residues. V was clipped by 5 bases and J by 8 bases; unmatched bases: 7. As regards this clonotype: Its antigen is unidentified.

This sequence joins TRBV9 and TRBJ1-1; 9 nucleotides align to TRBD1. The sample here was cultured PBMCs, taken from culture after CMV antigen stimulation. The sequence was collected from a human donor in good health (CMV status not recorded). Some clones in this sample may be carry-over from other donors' samples. Here the CDR3 DNA reads TGTGCCAGCAGTGAGGACAGGGGAAGAGAAGCTTTCTTT. Its translation is CASSEDRGREAFF.